Reported below is one T cell receptor beta chain. Its cognate antigen is unknown. This specimen comes from a study of T-cell reconstitution after alpha-beta-depleted transplantation in children. Study-wide findings and caveats: Surviving recipient T cells and thymic progenitors underlay high day-60 TCRbeta diversity in some patients. Fresh T-cell production supplied most of the T-cell counts and diversity seen one year after transplant.

For TCRbeta, the library was prepared with unique molecular identifiers. From the PCR reads, TCRdb called clonotypes with MiXCR, one entry per CDR3 protein. Of roughly 150,000 distinct CDR3 sequences detected, 11% appear once; the ten largest clones hold around 14%. The TCR originated in a boy aged 2 to 9 with acute myeloid leukemia, due to receive a stem cell transplant. The sequences come from PBMCs, collected before TCRalphabeta/CD19-depleted stem cell transplant.

The DNA for the CDR3 is TGTGCCAGCAGTCAGACAGGGGCCTCCGTTCTTTATAACTATGGCTACACCTTC. Encoded protein: CASSQTGASVLYNYGYTF. The chain couples TRBV6-5 to TRBJ1-2, with 8 bases aligning to TRBD1. This CDR3 has 18 residues. CDR1 is MNHEY, CDR2 SVGAGI, per germline. V trimming: 5 bases; J trimming: 1 base; junction bases outside the gene matches: 15.